This passage covers 10 T cell receptor beta chains from one sample sequenced in a study of T cell responses to AZD1222 COVID-19 vaccine. Method: immunoSEQ multiplex PCR; TCRdb's copy keeps in-frame clones and lacks some. The sample consists of 90,000 to 120,000 clones, about 90% of them appearing once. The material sequenced was peripheral blood, taken 28 days after the second AZD1222 dose. These receptors all stem from an adult who received the AZD1222 COVID-19 vaccine.

The chain uses TRBV4-1 and TRBJ2-3; D is ambiguous. The CDR3 is 14 residues long. V lost 0 bases, J lost 1 base, and 5 bases lay in between. Germline CDR1 MGHRA, CDR2 YSYEKL. CDR3 in DNA: TGCGCCAGCAGCCAAGATAGAGGCACAGATACGCAGTATTTT. This gives the protein CASSQDRGTDTQYF.

The rearrangement links TRBV5-4 to TRBJ1-2; 9 bases map to TRBD1. V lost 2 bases and J lost 4; bases outside the gene matches: 12. The germline V gene has CDR1 SGHNT and CDR2 YYREEE (reference sequence). The CDR3 sequence is 17 residues long. CDR3 sequence: CASSFGQGRIHFYGYTF. The CDR3 bases are TGTGCCAGCAGCTTCGGACAGGGGCGCATACACTTCTATGGCTACACCTTC.

This clone occurred once. The rearrangement joins TRBV5-5 to TRBJ1-5; the match to TRBD1 covers 7 bases. This CDR3 is built from 14 residues. V lost 6 bases and J lost 9; bases outside the gene matches: 12. CDR1 is SGHKS, CDR2 YYEKEE, per germline (reference sequence). CDR3 bases: TGTGCCAGCAAGCGGGACAGTGGAACATCGCCCCAGCATTTT. Protein product: CASKRDSGTSPQHF.

This chain connects TRBV7-3 to TRBJ1-6; D gene uncertain. V lost 1 base to trimming and J lost 1 base, with 2 bases between them. Germline assignment: CDR1 SGHTA and CDR2 FQGTGA. This CDR3 is 14 amino acids long. The CDR3 sequence: CASSLNSYNSPLHF. In nucleotides, the CDR3 is TGTGCCAGCAGCTTAAATTCCTATAATTCACCCCTCCACTTT. The complete variable domain, with remaining parts taken from reference TRBV7-3 and TRBJ1-6, reads GAGVSQTPSNKVTEKGKYVELRCDPISGHTALYWYRQSLGQGPEFLIYFQGTGAADDSGLPNDRFFAVRPEGSVSTLKIQRTERGDSAVYLCASSLNSYNSPLHFGNGTRLTVT.

This chain connects TRBV14 to TRBJ1-1; possible D gene TRBD1, 5 bases. CDR3 length: 13 amino acids. V gave up 2 bases and J gave up 5 bases, with 9 bases separating them. The germline V gene has CDR1 SGHDN and CDR2 FVKESK. Here the CDR3 reads CASSQYQGTEAFF. The CDR3 region has the DNA TGTGCCAGCAGCCAATACCAGGGAACTGAAGCTTTCTTT.

The CDR3 coding sequence is TGTGCCAGTAGTAGGTCCGGGCAGGTTCAGCCCCAGCATTTT. It codes for CASSRSGQVQPQHF. This chain uses TRBV19 with TRBJ1-5; D is ambiguous. CDR3 length: 14 amino acids. V was trimmed by 4 bases and J by 6 bases, leaving 13 bases between them. Germline CDR1 reads LNHDA; CDR2 reads SQIVND (reference sequence).

The CDR3 here is CASSWRSVEETQYF. The CDR3, as DNA: TGTGCCAGCAGTTGGCGTTCTGTGGAAGAGACCCAGTACTTC. The V gene is TRBV28, the J gene TRBJ2-5; D not certain. The germline V and J ends were trimmed by 4 bases and 3 bases, with 12 bases remaining between them. Germline CDR1 MDHEN, CDR2 SYDVKM. This CDR3 region has 14 residues.

The table lists this clone with a count of one. The V gene is TRBV28, the J gene TRBJ2-2; no clear D. V shed 5 bases and J shed 3 bases, with 13 bases lying between them. There are 15 residues in the CDR3. Germline CDR1 and CDR2: MDHEN and SYDVKM. CDR3 region: CASSPRPEYTGELFF. The CDR3 DNA follows: TGTGCCAGCAGTCCTCGTCCCGAGTACACCGGGGAGCTGTTTTTT.

V usage is TRBV10-3 and J usage is TRBJ1-3, with no clear D. CDR1 is ENHRY and CDR2 is SYGVKD in the germline V gene. The CDR3 runs to 13 residues. Trimming stripped 6 bases from V and 0 bases from J, with 6 bases between. CDR3 residues: CAIRESSGNTIYF. In nucleotides, the CDR3 is TGTGCCATCAGGGAGAGCTCTGGAAACACCATATATTTT.

Only a few counts were recorded for this clone. The rearrangement joins TRBV4-1 to TRBJ1-2; 10 bases are shared with TRBD1. The CDR3 loop spans 13 amino acids. The J segment lost 5 bases and the V segment lost 4 bases, leaving 1 base of the junction unmatched. Germline CDR1 and CDR2: MGHRA and YSYEKL. The CDR3 protein is CASSRGQGYGYTF. The CDR3 DNA sequence: TGCGCCAGCAGCCGGGGACAGGGGTATGGCTACACCTTC.